In its sample, the clone carrying this TCR beta chain was seen once. Original analysis: Amplification from reference gene primers served as the basis for estimated nucleated cell counts. Sequencing used immunoSEQ multiplex PCR; TCRdb keeps in-frame clones, though not all of them. The V and J calls and clone size were taken over from that table, and D and trimming were inferred from the DNA. The sample consists of around 60,000 clones, 75% to 95% of them appearing once. This sample is part of a study of blood T cell repertoires in COVID-19. Study at large: Material from acute and convalescent COVID-19 was sourced from the United States, Italy and Spain. PBMCs, B-cell-depleted T cells, or T cells were the source of the cDNA or gDNA that made up the material.

The V and J ends lost 0 bases and 7 bases respectively, with 9 bases between them. The CDR3 runs to 13 residues. Germline values: CDR1 SNHLY, CDR2 FYNNEI. The J gene is TRBJ1-2, the V gene TRBV2; D call uncertain. The origin of this receptor is a man in his 60s with acute or convalescent COVID-19. The sample consisted of peripheral blood. Here the CDR3 DNA reads TGTGCCAGCAGTGAAGCGCTTCGGGGTGGCTACACCTTC. Protein sequence: CASSEALRGGYTF.